What follows is one T cell receptor (beta chain) and its context. Clones were read by immunoSEQ multiplex PCR, and TCRdb kept only the in-frame ones, dropping some. The table has more than 300,000 clones, about four fifths seen once; the top ten hold about 4.8%. The data were obtained in a study of blood T cell repertoires in COVID-19. As for the study in general: T cells, B-cell-depleted T cells, or PBMCs supplied cDNA or gDNA.

The CDR3 runs to 16 residues. CDR1 and CDR2 (germline): SGHDN, FVKESK. V gave up 1 base and J gave up 5 bases, with 17 bases separating them. The TCR was taken from a woman in her 50s who had recovered from COVID-19. The chain uses TRBV14 and TRBJ1-1, with D uncertain. Sequencing input: PBMCs or T cells enriched from blood (not recorded which). CDR3 coding DNA: TGTGCCAGCAGCCAAGGGACTGGCCTATGGGGAACTGAAGCTTTCTTT. This gives the protein CASSQGTGLWGTEAFF.